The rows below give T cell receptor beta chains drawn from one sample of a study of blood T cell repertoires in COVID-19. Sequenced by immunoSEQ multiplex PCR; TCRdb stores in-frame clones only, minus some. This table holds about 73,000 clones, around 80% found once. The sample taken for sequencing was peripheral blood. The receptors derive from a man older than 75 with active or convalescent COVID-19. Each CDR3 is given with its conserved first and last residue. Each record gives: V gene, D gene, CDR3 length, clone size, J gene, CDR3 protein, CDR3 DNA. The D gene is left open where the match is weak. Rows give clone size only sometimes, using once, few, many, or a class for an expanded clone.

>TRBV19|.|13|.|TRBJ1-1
CASSTQPNTEAFF
TGTGCCAGCAGTACACAGCCTAACACTGAAGCTTTCTTT
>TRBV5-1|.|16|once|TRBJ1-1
CASSPTTLRGNTEAFF
TGCGCCAGCAGCCCCACTACGCTCAGGGGGAACACTGAAGCTTTCTTT
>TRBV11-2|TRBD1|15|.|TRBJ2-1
CASSFGQGISNEQFF
TGTGCCAGCAGCTTCGGACAGGGAATAAGCAATGAGCAGTTCTTC
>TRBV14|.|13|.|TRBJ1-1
CASSQTVNTEAFF
TGTGCCAGCAGCCAAACAGTGAACACTGAAGCTTTCTTT
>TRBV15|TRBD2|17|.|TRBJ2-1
CATSRDYGTSANNEQFF
TGTGCCACCAGCAGAGATTATGGGACTAGCGCTAACAATGAGCAGTTCTTC
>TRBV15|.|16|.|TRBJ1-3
CATSRDIGDSGNTIYF
TGTGCCACCAGCAGAGATATAGGGGACTCTGGAAACACCATATATTTT
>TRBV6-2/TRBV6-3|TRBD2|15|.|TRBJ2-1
CASSSLAGGSNEQFF
TGTGCCAGCAGTTCACTAGCGGGAGGATCCAATGAGCAGTTCTTC
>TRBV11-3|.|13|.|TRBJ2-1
CASSFDRYNEQFF
TGTGCCAGCAGCTTCGATCGGTACAATGAGCAGTTCTTC
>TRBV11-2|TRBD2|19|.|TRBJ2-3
CASSLHLRESPRGTDTQYF
TGTGCCAGCAGCTTACACTTGCGGGAGAGCCCACGAGGCACAGATACGCAGTATTTT
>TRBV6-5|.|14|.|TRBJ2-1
CASSPGPGGDEQFF
TGTGCCAGCAGTCCGGGTCCCGGAGGGGATGAGCAGTTCTTC
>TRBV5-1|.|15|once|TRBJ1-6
CASSLDGRDDSPLHF
TGCGCCAGCAGCTTGGATGGCAGGGATGATTCACCCCTCCACTTT
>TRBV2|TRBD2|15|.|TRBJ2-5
CASSGRGLVTETQYF
TGTGCCAGCAGTGGAAGGGGACTAGTCACAGAGACCCAGTACTTC
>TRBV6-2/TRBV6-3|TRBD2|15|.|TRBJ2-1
CASSYVAGGYNEQFF
TGTGCCAGCAGTTACGTAGCGGGGGGGTACAATGAGCAGTTCTTC
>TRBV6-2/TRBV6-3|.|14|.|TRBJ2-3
CASSYRRGRDTQYF
TGTGCCAGCAGTTACCGTAGGGGCCGGGATACGCAGTATTTT
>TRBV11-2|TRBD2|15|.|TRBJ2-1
CASSVERGVSNEQFF
TGTGCCAGCAGCGTAGAGCGGGGCGTCTCAAATGAGCAGTTCTTC
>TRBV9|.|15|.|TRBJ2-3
CASSVDDRFGDTQYF
TGTGCCAGCAGCGTAGATGACAGGTTCGGAGATACGCAGTATTTT